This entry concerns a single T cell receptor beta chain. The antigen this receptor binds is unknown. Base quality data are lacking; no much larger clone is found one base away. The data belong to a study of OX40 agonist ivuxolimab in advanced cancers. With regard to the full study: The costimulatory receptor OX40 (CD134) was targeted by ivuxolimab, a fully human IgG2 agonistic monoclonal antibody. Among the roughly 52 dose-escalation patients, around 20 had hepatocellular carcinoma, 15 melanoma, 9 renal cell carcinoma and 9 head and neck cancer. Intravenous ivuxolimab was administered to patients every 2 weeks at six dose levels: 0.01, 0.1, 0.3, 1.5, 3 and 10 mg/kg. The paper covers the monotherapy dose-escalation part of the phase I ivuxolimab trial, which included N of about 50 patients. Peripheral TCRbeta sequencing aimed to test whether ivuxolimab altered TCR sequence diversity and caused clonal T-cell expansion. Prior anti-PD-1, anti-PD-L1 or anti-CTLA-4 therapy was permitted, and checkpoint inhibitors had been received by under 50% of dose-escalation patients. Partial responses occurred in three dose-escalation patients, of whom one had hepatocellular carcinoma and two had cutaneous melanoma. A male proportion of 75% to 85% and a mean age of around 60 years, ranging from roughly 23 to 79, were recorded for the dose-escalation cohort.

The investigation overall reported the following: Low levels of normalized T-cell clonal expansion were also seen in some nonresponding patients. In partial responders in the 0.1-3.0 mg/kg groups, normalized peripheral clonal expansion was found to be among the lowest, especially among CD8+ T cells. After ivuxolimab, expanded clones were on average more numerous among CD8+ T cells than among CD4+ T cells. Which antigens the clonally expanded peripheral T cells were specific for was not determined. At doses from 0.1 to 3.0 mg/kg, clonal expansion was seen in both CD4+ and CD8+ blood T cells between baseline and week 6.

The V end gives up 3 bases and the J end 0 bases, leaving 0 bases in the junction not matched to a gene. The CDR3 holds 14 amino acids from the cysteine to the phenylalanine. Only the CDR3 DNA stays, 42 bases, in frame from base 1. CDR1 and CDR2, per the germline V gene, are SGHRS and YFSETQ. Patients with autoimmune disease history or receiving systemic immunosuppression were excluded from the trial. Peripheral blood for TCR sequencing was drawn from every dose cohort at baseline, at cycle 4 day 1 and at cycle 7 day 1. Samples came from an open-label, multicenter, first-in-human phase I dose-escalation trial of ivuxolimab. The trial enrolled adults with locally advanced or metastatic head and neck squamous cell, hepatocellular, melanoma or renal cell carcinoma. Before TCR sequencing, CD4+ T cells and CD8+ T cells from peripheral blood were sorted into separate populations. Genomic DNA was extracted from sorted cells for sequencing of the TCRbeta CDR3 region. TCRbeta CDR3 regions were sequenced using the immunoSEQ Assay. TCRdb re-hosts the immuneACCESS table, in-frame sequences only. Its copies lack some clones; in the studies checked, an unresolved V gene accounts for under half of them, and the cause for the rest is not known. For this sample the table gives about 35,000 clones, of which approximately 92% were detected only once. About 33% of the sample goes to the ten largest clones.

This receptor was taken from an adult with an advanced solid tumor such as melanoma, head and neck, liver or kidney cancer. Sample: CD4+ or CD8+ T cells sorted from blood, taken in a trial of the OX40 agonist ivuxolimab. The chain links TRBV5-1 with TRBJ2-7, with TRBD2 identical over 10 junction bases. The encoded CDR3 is CASSWTSGSYEQYF. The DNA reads TGCGCCAGCAGCTGGACTAGCGGCTCCTACGAGCAGTACTTC.